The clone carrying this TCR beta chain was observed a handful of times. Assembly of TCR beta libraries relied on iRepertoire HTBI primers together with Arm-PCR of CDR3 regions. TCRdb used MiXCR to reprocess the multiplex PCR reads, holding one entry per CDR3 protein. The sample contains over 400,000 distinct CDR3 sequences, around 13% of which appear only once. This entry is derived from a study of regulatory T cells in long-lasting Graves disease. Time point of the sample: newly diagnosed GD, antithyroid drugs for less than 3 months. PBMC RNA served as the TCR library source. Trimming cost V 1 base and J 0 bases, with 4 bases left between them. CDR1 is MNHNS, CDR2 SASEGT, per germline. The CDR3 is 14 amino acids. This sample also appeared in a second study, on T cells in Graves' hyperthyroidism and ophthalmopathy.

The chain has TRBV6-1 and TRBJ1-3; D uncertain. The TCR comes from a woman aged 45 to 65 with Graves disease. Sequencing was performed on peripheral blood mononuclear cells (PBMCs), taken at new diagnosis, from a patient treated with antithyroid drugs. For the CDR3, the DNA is TGTGCCAGCAGTGAAGAAAGCTCTGGAAACACCATATATTTT. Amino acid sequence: CASSEESSGNTIYF.